The rows below give T cell receptor beta chains drawn from one sample of a study of response to subunit inactivated influenza vaccine. TCRdb itself ran the RT-PCR reads through MiXCR, one entry per CDR3 protein. The sample includes around 300,000 distinct CDR3 sequences, approximately 23% of them seen just once. The input for sequencing was PBMCs from blood, taken approximately 22 months after vaccination. All receptors derive from a man in his fifties or sixties who received an inactivated influenza vaccine. The CDR3 runs from the conserved cysteine through the conserved F or W. Each record gives: J gene, D gene, V gene, clone size, CDR3 protein, CDR3 DNA. A D gene is named only where the DNA matches it firmly. Part of the rows lack a size; the others show once, few, many or a class for expanded clones.

>TRBJ2-5|.|TRBV28|few
CASSSSRQPQETQYF
.
>TRBJ1-2|.|TRBV6-1|.
CASSERQGRGTYGYTF
TGTGCCAGCAGTGAGCGGCAGGGACGGGGAACCTATGGCTACACCTTC
>TRBJ1-4|.|TRBV25-1|.
CASSDQGGEKLFF
TGTGCCAGCAGTGACCAGGGAGGGGAAAAACTGTTTTTT
>TRBJ2-4|.|TRBV20-1|.
CSAIREPRKNIQYF
TGCAGTGCTATTCGGGAGCCCCGCAAAAACATTCAGTACTTC
>TRBJ1-5|TRBD1|TRBV18|.
CASSPRDREPQHF
TGTGCCAGCTCACCCCGGGACAGGGAGCCCCAGCATTTT
>TRBJ1-2|.|TRBV5-5|few
CASSLATLGRGYTF
TGTGCCAGCAGCTTGGCGACCTTGGGTCGGGGCTACACCTTC
>TRBJ1-2|.|TRBV4-3|many
CASSQDLNLIANYGYTF
TGCGCCAGCAGCCAAGACCTGAACCTAATAGCTAACTATGGCTACACCTTC
>TRBJ2-7|TRBD2|TRBV20-1|few
CSANPVGRGTSGSYEQYF
TGCAGTGCGAACCCCGTGGGCCGCGGGACTAGCGGGAGCTACGAGCAGTACTTC
>TRBJ1-6|.|TRBV7-6|.
CASSLGDLYNSPLHF
TGTGCCAGCAGCTTAGGGGATCTCTATAATTCACCCCTCCACTTT
>TRBJ2-2|TRBD1|TRBV6-2/TRBV6-3|.
CASTRDRSAGELFF
TGTGCCAGCACTAGGGACAGGTCGGCCGGGGAGCTGTTTTTT
>TRBJ2-7|TRBD2|TRBV28|.
CASSLWVAGFYEQYF
TGTGCCAGCAGTTTATGGGTAGCGGGGTTCTACGAGCAGTACTTC
>TRBJ1-5|.|TRBV4-1|many
CASSQDLAGGNQPQHF
TGCGCCAGCAGCCAAGATTTGGCGGGTGGCAATCAGCCCCAGCATTTT
>TRBJ2-7|TRBD1|TRBV29-1|.
CSVADRSSYEQYF
TGCAGCGTAGCGGACAGGTCCTCCTACGAGCAGTACTTC
>TRBJ2-3|.|TRBV6-2/TRBV6-3|few
CASSYSRRVGDTQYF
TGTGCCAGCAGTTACTCGAGGAGGGTGGGAGATACGCAGTATTTT
>TRBJ2-1|TRBD2|TRBV19|.
CASSIGRGGFEEQFF
TGTGCCAGTAGTATAGGGCGGGGGGGCTTTGAAGAGCAGTTCTTC
>TRBJ2-1|.|TRBV4-3|.
CASSQVSGSREQFF
TGCGCCAGCAGCCAAGTGTCAGGGTCACGGGAGCAGTTCTTC
>TRBJ2-5|.|TRBV15|.
CATSRRGQETQYF
TGTGCCACCAGCCGAAGGGGCCAAGAGACCCAGTACTTC
>TRBJ1-4|.|TRBV12-3/TRBV12-4|few
CASSRDGLTNEKLFF
TGTGCCAGCAGCAGGGATGGACTGACTAATGAAAAACTGTTTTTT
>TRBJ1-4|.|TRBV19|few
CASSIGRLRAGKLFF
TGTGCCAGTAGTATTGGCCGACTGCGCGCCGGAAAACTGTTTTTT
>TRBJ1-5|TRBD1|TRBV28|.
CASSLWVGQGSINQPQHF
TGTGCCAGCAGTTTATGGGTTGGACAGGGATCGATCAATCAGCCCCAGCATTTT
>TRBJ1-3|.|TRBV28|few
CASSSNRGASGNTIYF
TGTGCCAGCAGTTCGAATCGGGGGGCGTCGGGAAACACCATATATTTT
>TRBJ2-7|.|TRBV12-3/TRBV12-4|.
CASSLWGLIGSYEQYF
TGTGCCAGCAGTTTATGGGGTCTCATCGGCTCCTACGAGCAGTACTTC
>TRBJ1-6|.|TRBV15|many
CATSRFAKGYRNSPLHF
TGTGCCACCAGCAGATTTGCGAAGGGGTATCGTAATTCACCCCTCCACTTT
>TRBJ1-5|.|TRBV28|many
CASSLSGFKAQPQHF
TGTGCCAGCAGTTTAAGTGGGTTCAAGGCTCAGCCCCAGCATTTT
>TRBJ2-3|.|TRBV11-2|.
CASSFPRGRTDTQYF
TGTGCCAGCAGCTTCCCCCGGGGTAGGACAGATACGCAGTATTTT
>TRBJ2-5|.|TRBV7-9|once
CASSLATQGETQYF
TGTGCCAGCAGCTTAGCAACCCAAGGGGAGACCCAGTACTTC
>TRBJ1-1|TRBD1|TRBV3-1|.
CASSLKGAMNTEAFF
TGTGCCAGCAGCCTAAAGGGGGCTATGAACACTGAAGCTTTCTTT
>TRBJ1-6|TRBD1|TRBV18|.
CASSQAGGRDSPLHF
TGTGCCAGCTCACAAGCAGGGGGAAGGGATTCACCCCTCCACTTT
>TRBJ2-1|TRBD2|TRBV7-9|.
CASSSPASGRPNEQFF
TGTGCCAGCAGCTCTCCAGCTAGCGGGAGACCCAATGAGCAGTTCTTC
>TRBJ2-1|TRBD2|TRBV4-2|once
CASSQEFLAVYNEQFF
TGTGCCAGCAGCCAAGAATTCCTAGCGGTATACAATGAGCAGTTCTTC
>TRBJ1-6|.|TRBV30|few
CAWSSGQNSPLHF
TGTGCCTGGAGTTCCGGACAAAATTCACCCCTCCACTTT
>TRBJ1-4|.|TRBV6-5|many
CASSYSSLGVGEKLFF
TGTGCCAGCAGTTACTCGAGTCTGGGGGTCGGTGAAAAACTGTTTTTT
>TRBJ2-5|.|TRBV6-5|few
CASSLSGSQETQYF
TGTGCCAGCAGTTTGAGTGGGAGCCAAGAGACCCAGTACTTC
>TRBJ2-7|.|TRBV7-2|few
CASSLGASPGRRYEQYF
TGTGCCAGCAGCTTAGGGGCTAGCCCCGGTCGTAGGTACGAGCAGTACTTC
>TRBJ2-1|.|TRBV5-1|.
CASSPSGPSNVGQFF
TGCGCCAGCTCCCCATCGGGACCCAGTAACGTCGGGCAGTTCTTC
>TRBJ1-1|.|TRBV5-1|few
CASSLAGQGYTEAFF
TGCGCCAGCAGCTTGGCCGGGCAGGGGTACACTGAAGCTTTCTTT
>TRBJ1-1|.|TRBV27|few
CASSVDRLNTEAFF
TGTGCCAGCAGTGTAGACAGGTTGAACACTGAAGCTTTCTTT
>TRBJ1-1|.|TRBV4-3|few
CASSQDGAANTEAFF
TGCGCCAGCAGCCAAGATGGGGCGGCGAACACTGAAGCTTTCTTT
>TRBJ1-1|.|TRBV7-9|.
CASSGSRGSEAFF
TGTGCCAGCAGCGGATCACGGGGGTCTGAAGCTTTCTTT
>TRBJ2-3|.|TRBV6-4|few
CASSEVFTDTQYF
TGTGCCAGCAGTGAGGTTTTCACAGATACGCAGTATTTT
>TRBJ2-5|TRBD1|TRBV2|.
CASSLIGTEQETQYF
TGTGCCAGCAGTCTGATCGGGACAGAACAAGAGACCCAGTACTTC
>TRBJ2-7|TRBD2|TRBV5-1|.
CASSFGTSSYEQYF
TGCGCCAGCAGCTTCGGGACTAGTTCTTACGAGCAGTACTTC
>TRBJ2-3|TRBD2|TRBV5-1|.
CASSLVSGNTDTQYF
TGCGCCAGCAGCTTGGTTAGCGGGAACACAGATACGCAGTATTTT
>TRBJ2-3|.|TRBV28|.
CASSLSQGNTQYF
TGTGCCAGCAGTTTATCTCAGGGAAATACGCAGTATTTT
>TRBJ2-3|TRBD2|TRBV29-1|few
CSVERTSGGRDTQYF
TGCAGCGTTGAGCGGACTAGCGGGGGCCGGGATACGCAGTATTTT
>TRBJ2-1|.|TRBV5-6|few
CASSLWDRVTYNEQFF
TGTGCCAGCAGCTTGTGGGACCGAGTCACCTACAATGAGCAGTTCTTC
>TRBJ2-5|.|TRBV21-1|.
CATGRAAQETQYF
TGTGCCACAGGGAGGGCAGCCCAAGAGACCCAGTACTTC
>TRBJ1-5|.|TRBV3-1|.
CASGFDSGNQPQHF
TGTGCCAGCGGCTTCGACAGCGGCAATCAGCCCCAGCATTTT
>TRBJ1-3|.|TRBV21-1|many
CASSKNVMSRPGTIYF
TGTGCCAGCAGCAAAAACGTAATGAGTAGACCGGGCACCATATATTTT
>TRBJ2-7|.|TRBV6-1|.
CASSNGGGYYEQYF
TGTGCCAGCAGCAACGGAGGTGGTTACTACGAGCAGTACTTC
>TRBJ2-2|TRBD2|TRBV20-1|few
CSARDPTSGNTGELFF
TGCAGTGCTAGAGATCCGACTAGCGGCAACACCGGGGAGCTGTTTTTT
>TRBJ2-1|.|TRBV7-9|.
CASSPPGMNEQFF
TGTGCCAGCAGCCCCCCTGGTATGAATGAGCAGTTCTTC
>TRBJ1-1|TRBD1|TRBV19|few
CASSKQGSGVNTEAFF
TGTGCCAGTAGCAAACAGGGGAGCGGTGTAAACACTGAAGCTTTCTTT
>TRBJ2-7|.|TRBV6-2/TRBV6-3|once
CASSSTVHSYEQYF
TGTGCCAGCAGTTCCACAGTTCACTCCTACGAGCAGTACTTC
>TRBJ1-5|.|TRBV21-1|.
CASSKSRGHSNQPQHF
TGTGCCAGCAGCAAATCCCGGGGTCATAGCAATCAGCCCCAGCATTTT